These 22 T cell receptor beta chains originate from one sample sequenced in a study of blood T cells in healthy people across ages. Using a J-beta primer mix together with a sample-barcoded 5' primer, a second PCR was run for roughly 7 to 12 cycles. A single record per CDR3 protein comes from TCRdb applying MiXCR to the 5' RACE reads. The sample shows approximately 900,000 distinct CDR3 sequences, roughly 29% of them seen only once. Separately, the same data were catalogued under a study of T cells of mothers and their children.

Sequencing input: blood. The receptors derive from a woman between 35 and 50 years old in good health.

This clonotype was seen only once. A single base separates this from a much larger clone, so it may be a read error. The chain joins TRBV20-1 to TRBJ2-7, with 9 bases matching TRBD2. From germline, CDR1 is DFQATT and CDR2 SNEGSKA (reference sequence). The V segment lost 1 base and the J segment 0 bases; nucleotides outside the gene matches: 1. The CDR3 covers 14 residues. In DNA, the CDR3 is TGCAGTGCTAGAGTAGCGGGGGCCTCCTACGAGCAGTACTTC. Protein: CSARVAGASYEQYF.

V and J are TRBV7-9 and TRBJ1-2; 7 positions match TRBD1. Germline CDR1 is SEHNR and CDR2 is FQNEAQ (reference sequence). With 8 bases clipped from V and 4 bases from J, the junction kept 10 bases outside the gene matches. This CDR3 region has 14 residues. DNA for the CDR3: TGTGCCAGCGGTTTACAGGGGATTGCCTATGGCTACACCTTC. This translates into CASGLQGIAYGYTF.

This chain uses TRBV27 with TRBJ2-2; 9 bases are shared with TRBD1. V lost 1 base, J lost 4 bases, and 4 bases stayed unmatched. The CDR3 has 16 amino acids. CDR1 is MNHEY and CDR2 is SMNVEV in the germline V gene (reference sequence). CDR3 region: CASSLWGQGFTGELFF. CDR3 bases: TGTGCCAGCAGTTTATGGGGACAGGGATTCACCGGGGAGCTGTTTTTT.

On this clonotype: A read error may be the cause here, since a much bigger clone is one base away. V usage is TRBV28 and J usage is TRBJ2-3; D remains unclear. Germline CDR1 MDHEN, CDR2 SYDVKM. The CDR3 runs to 14 residues. The chain's CDR3 is CAGSLGKGMDTQYF. DNA for the CDR3: TGTGCCGGCAGTTTAGGGAAGGGTATGGATACGCAGTATTTT.

This rearrangement joins TRBV30 to TRBJ1-2; weak D call: TRBD1 (6 bases). Trimming took 2 bases from V and 0 from J, leaving 13 bases between them. This CDR3 contains 15 residues. Germline V lookup: CDR1 GTSNPN, CDR2 SVGIG (reference sequence). CDR3 residues: CAWSFQGKANYGYTF. DNA for the CDR3: TGTGCCTGGAGTTTTCAGGGGAAGGCTAACTATGGCTACACCTTC.

This clonotype was recorded a few times. V usage is TRBV7-2 and J usage is TRBJ2-7; 8 bases match TRBD1. Germline-derived CDR1 and CDR2 are SGHTA and FQGNSA. This CDR3 is 13 amino acids long. The V and J ends lost 5 bases and 8 bases, in that order; junction bases with no gene match: 8. The CDR3 is CASSPDRVAQQYF. The CDR3 bases are TGTGCCAGCAGCCCGGACAGGGTAGCCCAGCAGTACTTC.

The genes are TRBV12-3 or TRBV12-4 and TRBJ1-5, with a weak D call TRBD1 (6 bases). The CDR3 length is 16 residues. V was cut by 5 bases and J by 6 bases, with 20 bases left in between. The CDR3 protein is CASSTCARGGGQPQHF. The CDR3 nucleotides are TGTGCCAGCAGTACCTGCGCCAGGGGAGGTGGTCAGCCCCAGCATTTT.

The gene calls are TRBV27 and TRBJ1-6; D is unresolved. The V end lost 3 bases, the J end lost 3 bases, and 3 bases lay between the germline ends. The germline gives CDR1 MNHEY, CDR2 SMNVEV (reference sequence). The CDR3 loop spans 13 amino acids. CDR3 sequence reads: CASSFGYNSPLHF. The CDR3 DNA reads TGTGCCAGCAGTTTCGGCTATAATTCACCCCTCCACTTT.

V and J are TRBV6-5 and TRBJ1-1, with D possibly TRBD1 on 6 matching bases. CDR1 and CDR2 from the germline V gene are MNHEY and SVGAGI. The CDR3 runs 14 residues. V lost 4 bases, J lost 8 bases, and 17 bases lay in between. The CDR3: CASSSPAGATEAFF. CDR3 sequence (DNA): TGTGCCAGCAGTTCCCCGGCAGGGGCTACCGAAGCTTTCTTT.

The J gene is TRBJ1-5, the V gene TRBV3-1, with D maybe TRBD1 (6 bases). CDR1 and CDR2 (germline): LGHDT, YNNKEL (reference sequence). The CDR3 consists of 16 residues. V dropped 4 bases and J dropped 4 bases, with 17 bases sitting between them. CDR3 in amino acids: CASSRGTPANNQPQHF. The CDR3 DNA reads as TGTGCCAGCAGCCGCGGGACACCAGCGAATAATCAGCCCCAGCATTTT.

The chain links TRBV11-2 to TRBJ2-5; D gene uncertain. Germline values: CDR1 SGHAT, CDR2 FQNNGV. Trimming took off 5 bases at V and 1 base at J, with 11 bases between the two ends. The CDR3 runs to 14 residues. In DNA form, the CDR3 reads TGTGCCAGCAGCGCGGCAGTCTCCCAAGAGACCCAGTACTTC. Translated: CASSAAVSQETQYF.

This clonotype was found many times. This chain joins TRBV7-2 and TRBJ2-7; either TRBD1 or TRBD2 may supply D (5 bases each). V was pared by 3 bases and J by 3 bases, with 12 bases between. This CDR3 is 14 amino acids long. In germline, CDR1 is SGHTA, CDR2 FQGNSA. The CDR3 loop reads CASSFWGSNYEQYF. The CDR3 DNA reads as TGTGCCAGCAGCTTTTGGGGGTCCAACTACGAGCAGTACTTC.

V gene TRBV7-2 combines with J gene TRBJ1-5; a weak D match, TRBD1 (5 bases). CDR1 and CDR2 from the germline V gene are SGHTA and FQGNSA. The V and J ends lost 1 base and 2 bases respectively, with 21 bases between them. The CDR3 totals 19 residues. This chain's CDR3 is CASSLGSRARVRGNQPQHF. CDR3 bases: TGTGCCAGCAGCTTAGGTTCTAGGGCCAGGGTACGGGGCAATCAGCCCCAGCATTTT.

About this clonotype: The junction shows a germline mismatch at one end, possibly a read error. This CDR3 reads CSVERRAGVSTDTRYF. The CDR3 coding sequence is TGCAGCGTTGAAAGGCGGGCAGGGGTTTCGACAGATACGCGGTATTTT. The chain combines TRBV29-1 with TRBJ2-3, with D perhaps matching TRBD1 (6 bases). The CDR3 runs to 16 residues. The V gene's germline CDR1 is SQVTM and CDR2 ANQGSEA.

This chain connects TRBV20-1 to TRBJ2-7, with a weak D call TRBD2 (6 bases). The CDR3 spans 15 residues. V shed 0 bases and J shed 7 bases, with 19 bases lying between them. CDR1 is DFQATT and CDR2 is SNEGSKA in the germline V gene (reference sequence). CDR3 sequence (DNA): TGCAGTGCTAGAGATGGGGGACTGAATGGAAATGAGCAGTACTTC. It is translated as CSARDGGLNGNEQYF.

This chain uses TRBV29-1 with TRBJ2-1; 8 nucleotides match TRBD2. Germline CDR1 is SQVTM and CDR2 is ANQGSEA. The CDR3 spans 14 residues. Unmatched junction bases numbered 5, after V lost 3 bases and J lost 4 bases. The CDR3 reads CSVEGGRSYNEQFF. In DNA form, the CDR3 reads TGCAGCGTTGAGGGCGGGAGGAGTTACAATGAGCAGTTCTTC.

The chain combines TRBV29-1 with TRBJ2-3; D unresolved. Trimming took 0 bases from V and 2 from J, leaving 3 bases between them. The CDR3 runs 12 residues. Germline CDR1 and CDR2: SQVTM and ANQGSEA. CDR3 protein: CSVEEITDTQYF. The CDR3 DNA reads TGCAGCGTTGAAGAAATCACAGATACGCAGTATTTT.

This clonotype was counted at least ten times. The chain carries TRBV5-4 and TRBJ2-4, with 9 bases identical to TRBD1. The CDR3 is 16 amino acids. V shed 3 bases, J shed 0 bases, and the junction held 4 bases outside the gene matches. The V gene's germline CDR1 is SGHNT and CDR2 YYREEE (reference sequence). CDR3 nucleotides: TGTGCCAGCAGCTCAGGACAGGGGATAGCCAAAAACATTCAGTACTTC. Its protein product is CASSSGQGIAKNIQYF.

This clonotype was observed at least ten times. The rearrangement joins TRBV12-3 or TRBV12-4 to TRBJ1-2; a possible D gene is TRBD1 (5 bases). CDR3 length equals 16 residues. The germline V and J ends were trimmed by 4 bases and 7 bases, with 22 bases remaining between them. The CDR3, as DNA: TGTGCCAGCAGTTCCGCCCTACACGGGGCTGGGGGTGGCTACACCTTC. Translating gives CASSSALHGAGGGYTF.

The chain links TRBV5-1 to TRBJ2-1; 9 bases align to TRBD1. There are 18 residues in the CDR3. Trimming took 0 bases from V and 3 from J; bases not matched to a gene: 10. From germline, CDR1 is SGHRS and CDR2 YFSETQ. In DNA form, the CDR3 reads TGCGCCAGCAGCTTGGTCTTCACCGGGACAGGGTACTACAATGAGCAGTTCTTC. The encoded protein is CASSLVFTGTGYYNEQFF. Full variable domain (outside the CDR3, taken from reference TRBV5-1 and TRBJ2-1): KAGVTQTPRYLIKTRGQQVTLSCSPISGHRSVSWYQQTPGQGLQFLFEYFSETQRNKGNFPGRFSGRQFSNSRSEMNVSTLELGDSALYLCASSLVFTGTGYYNEQFFGPGTRLTVL.

The chain's CDR3 is CASRRSRDRVQETQYF. The CDR3 DNA reads as TGTGCCAGCAGAAGGAGCCGGGACAGGGTCCAAGAGACCCAGTACTTC. V usage is TRBV5-5 and J usage is TRBJ2-5, with TRBD1 matching over 9 bases. CDR1 and CDR2 (germline): SGHKS, YYEKEE (reference sequence). Trimming took 5 bases from V and 1 from J; bases not matched to a gene: 9. The CDR3 sequence is 16 residues long.

Only a few counts were recorded for this clonotype. J is TRBJ1-2 and V is TRBV21-1; the table's D call, TRBD1, was not checked against the DNA. TRBV21-1 is flagged as a pseudogene. The CDR3 length is 13 residues. This chain's CDR3 is CASSNRTAYGYTF. CDR3 nucleotide sequence: TGTGCCAGCAGCAACAGGACAGCGTATGGCTACACCTTC.